This T cell receptor (beta chain) was sequenced during a study of T cell responses to AZD1222 COVID-19 vaccine. Study conclusions and caveats: Sampling captured repertoires only after the peak T cell response. Clonal diversity was possibly underestimated; the donors were predominantly white British and more often female. Recipients of AZD1222 seropositive at baseline numbered only six or seven. Vaccination with two AZD1222 doses was followed by a rise in Spike-specific TCR breadth and depth.

Generated by immunoSEQ multiplex PCR, the TCRdb table keeps only in-frame clones and is missing some. The sample lists about 150,000 clones, over 80% seen once, with approximately 2.7% in the top ten. Details on this clone: Antigen: not known.

The CDR3 is 14 residues long. Germline V gene data show CDR1 as SGHDN and CDR2 as FVKESK. V gave up 4 bases and J gave up 1 base; unmatched junction bases: 3. This sequence joins TRBV14 and TRBJ1-1; 7 nucleotides match TRBD1. The specimen was peripheral blood, collected on day 0 of MenACWY control vaccination. The clonotype comes from an adult in good health. The CDR3 DNA sequence: TGTGCCAGCAGCCTTCGACAGGGGAACACTGAAGCTTTCTTT. It yields the protein CASSLRQGNTEAFF.